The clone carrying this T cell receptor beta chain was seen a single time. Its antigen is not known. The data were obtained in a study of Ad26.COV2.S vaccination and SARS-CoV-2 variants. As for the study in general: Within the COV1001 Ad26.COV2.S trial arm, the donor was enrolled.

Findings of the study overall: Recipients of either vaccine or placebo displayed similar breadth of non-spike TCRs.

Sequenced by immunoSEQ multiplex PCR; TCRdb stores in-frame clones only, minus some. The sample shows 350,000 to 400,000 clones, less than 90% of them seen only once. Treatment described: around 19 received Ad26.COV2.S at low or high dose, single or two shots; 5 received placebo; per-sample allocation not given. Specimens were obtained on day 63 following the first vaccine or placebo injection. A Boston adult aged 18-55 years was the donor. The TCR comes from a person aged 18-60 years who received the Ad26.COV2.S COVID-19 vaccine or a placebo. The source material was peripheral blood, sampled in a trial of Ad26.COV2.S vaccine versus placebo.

The CDR3 loop reads CASSSWGQQSSYNEQFF. Here the CDR3 DNA reads TGTGCCAGCAGCTCTTGGGGGCAACAGAGCTCCTACAATGAGCAGTTCTTC. This chain uses TRBV7-9 with TRBJ2-1, with D possibly matching TRBD1 (6 bases). Germline CDR1 reads SEHNR; CDR2 reads FQNEAQ (reference sequence). Trimming took 4 bases from V and 0 from J, leaving 16 bases between them. CDR3 size: 17 residues.